The TCR beta chain under discussion was sequenced for a study of blood T cell repertoires in COVID-19. Study overall: PBMCs, B-cell-depleted T cells, or T cells were the source of the cDNA or gDNA that made up the material.

In the study's own analysis: Amplified reference gene primers provided the basis for estimating nucleated cell counts. TCRdb keeps only in-frame clones here, not all; method: immunoSEQ multiplex PCR. For V, J and clone size, that table is used; D and trimming come from the DNA. The table lists around 150,000 clones, around 80% of them singletons. This sequence was found in a woman older than 75 with acute or convalescent COVID-19. The sequenced material came from peripheral blood.

The CDR3 DNA sequence: TGTGCCAGCAGCTTGGCGGGGCGGGGGCCGAACACTGAAGCTTTCTTT. Encoded protein: CASSLAGRGPNTEAFF. The chain combines TRBV5-6 with TRBJ1-1, with a weak D call TRBD1 (6 bases). The CDR3 sequence is 16 residues long. Germline assignment: CDR1 SGHDT and CDR2 YYEEEE. V was pared by 0 bases and J by 1 base, with 13 bases between.